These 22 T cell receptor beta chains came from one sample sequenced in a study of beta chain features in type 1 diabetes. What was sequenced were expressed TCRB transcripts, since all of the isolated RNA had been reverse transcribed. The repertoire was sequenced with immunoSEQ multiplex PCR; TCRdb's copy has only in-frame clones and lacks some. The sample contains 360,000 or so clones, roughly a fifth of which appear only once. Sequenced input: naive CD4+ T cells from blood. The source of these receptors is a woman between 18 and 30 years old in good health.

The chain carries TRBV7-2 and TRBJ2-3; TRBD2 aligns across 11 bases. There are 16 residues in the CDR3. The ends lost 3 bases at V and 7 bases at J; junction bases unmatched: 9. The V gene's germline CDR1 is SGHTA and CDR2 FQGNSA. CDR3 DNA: TGTGCCAGCAGCTTGTGGGCGGTAGCGGGGGGGCATACGCAGTATTTT. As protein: CASSLWAVAGGHTQYF. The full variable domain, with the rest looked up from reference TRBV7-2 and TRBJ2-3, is GAGVSQSPSNKVTEKGKDVELRCDPISGHTALYWYRQSLGQGLEFLIYFQGNSAPDKSGLPSDRFSAERTGGSVSTLTIQRTQQEDSAVYLCASSLWAVAGGHTQYFGPGTRLTVL.

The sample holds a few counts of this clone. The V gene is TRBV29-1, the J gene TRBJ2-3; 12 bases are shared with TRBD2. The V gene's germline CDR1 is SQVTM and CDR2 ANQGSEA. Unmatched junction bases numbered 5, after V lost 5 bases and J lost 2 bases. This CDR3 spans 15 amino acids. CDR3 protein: CSVIPSGRDTDTQYF. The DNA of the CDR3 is TGCAGCGTTATTCCTAGCGGGAGGGACACAGATACGCAGTATTTT.

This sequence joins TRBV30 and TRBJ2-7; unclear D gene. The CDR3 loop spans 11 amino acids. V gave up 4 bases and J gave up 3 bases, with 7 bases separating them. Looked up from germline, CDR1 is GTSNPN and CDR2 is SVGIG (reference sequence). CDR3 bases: TGTGCCTGGACCAGAGGCTACGAGCAGTACTTC. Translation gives CAWTRGYEQYF.

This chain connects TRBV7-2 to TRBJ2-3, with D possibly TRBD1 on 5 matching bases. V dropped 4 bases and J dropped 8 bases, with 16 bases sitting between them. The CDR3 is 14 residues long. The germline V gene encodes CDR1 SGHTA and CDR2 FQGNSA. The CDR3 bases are TGTGCCAGCAGCTGGGGCCCGGCTGGCTCTACGCAGTATTTT. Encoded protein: CASSWGPAGSTQYF.

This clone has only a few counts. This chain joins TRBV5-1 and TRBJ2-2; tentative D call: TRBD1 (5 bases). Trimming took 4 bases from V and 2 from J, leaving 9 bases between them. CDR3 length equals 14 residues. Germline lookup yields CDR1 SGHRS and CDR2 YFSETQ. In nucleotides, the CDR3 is TGCGCCAGCAGCCCGGACACAAACACCGGGGAGCTGTTTTTT. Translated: CASSPDTNTGELFF.

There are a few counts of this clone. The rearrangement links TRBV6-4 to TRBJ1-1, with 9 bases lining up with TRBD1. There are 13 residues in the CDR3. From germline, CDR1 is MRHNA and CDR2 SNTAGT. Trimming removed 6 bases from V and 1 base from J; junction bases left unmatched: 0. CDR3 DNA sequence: TGTGCCAGCAGGGACAGGGGGAACACTGAAGCTTTCTTT. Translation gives CASRDRGNTEAFF.

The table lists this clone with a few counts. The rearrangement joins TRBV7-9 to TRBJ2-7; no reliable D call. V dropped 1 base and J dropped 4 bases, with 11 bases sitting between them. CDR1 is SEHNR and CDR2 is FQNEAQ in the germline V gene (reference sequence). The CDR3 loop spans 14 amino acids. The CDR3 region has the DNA TGTGCCAGCAGCTTAGGAGTCGGGTCGTACGAGCAGTACTTC. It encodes CASSLGVGSYEQYF.

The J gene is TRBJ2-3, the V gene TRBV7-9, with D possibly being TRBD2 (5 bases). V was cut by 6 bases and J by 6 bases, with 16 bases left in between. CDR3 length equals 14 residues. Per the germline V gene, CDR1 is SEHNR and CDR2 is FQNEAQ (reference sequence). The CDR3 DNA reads TGTGCCAGCAGGTCCATCCTAGCAAGTGATACGCAGTATTTT. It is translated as CASRSILASDTQYF.

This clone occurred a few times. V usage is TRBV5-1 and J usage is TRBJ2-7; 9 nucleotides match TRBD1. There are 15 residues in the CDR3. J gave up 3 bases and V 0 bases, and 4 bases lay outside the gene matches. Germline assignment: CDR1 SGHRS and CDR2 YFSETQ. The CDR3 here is CASSLAGTGNYEQYF. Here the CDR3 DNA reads TGCGCCAGCAGCTTGGCCGGGACAGGGAACTACGAGCAGTACTTC.

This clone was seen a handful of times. The CDR3: CASNSGTDTQYF. The CDR3 DNA reads as TGTGCCAGCAACAGCGGGACCGATACGCAGTATTTT. This rearrangement joins TRBV7-9 to TRBJ2-3; 7 nucleotides align to TRBD2. This CDR3 contains 12 residues. V gave up 7 bases and J gave up 6 bases; unmatched junction bases: 4. CDR1 is SEHNR and CDR2 is FQNEAQ in the germline V gene (reference sequence).

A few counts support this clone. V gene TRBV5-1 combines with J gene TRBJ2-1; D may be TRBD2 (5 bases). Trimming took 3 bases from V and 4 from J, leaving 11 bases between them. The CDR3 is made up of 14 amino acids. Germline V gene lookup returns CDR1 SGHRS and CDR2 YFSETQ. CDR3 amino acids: CASSSSTIYNEQFF. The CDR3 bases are TGCGCCAGCAGCTCCTCGACTATTTACAATGAGCAGTTCTTC. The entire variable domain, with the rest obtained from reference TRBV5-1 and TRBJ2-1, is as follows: KAGVTQTPRYLIKTRGQQVTLSCSPISGHRSVSWYQQTPGQGLQFLFEYFSETQRNKGNFPGRFSGRQFSNSRSEMNVSTLELGDSALYLCASSSSTIYNEQFFGPGTRLTVL.

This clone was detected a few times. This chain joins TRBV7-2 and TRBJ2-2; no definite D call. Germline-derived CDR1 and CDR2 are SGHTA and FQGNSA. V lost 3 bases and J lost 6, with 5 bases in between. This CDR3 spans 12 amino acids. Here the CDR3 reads CASSFPAGELFF. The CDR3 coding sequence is TGTGCCAGCAGCTTTCCCGCCGGGGAGCTGTTTTTT.

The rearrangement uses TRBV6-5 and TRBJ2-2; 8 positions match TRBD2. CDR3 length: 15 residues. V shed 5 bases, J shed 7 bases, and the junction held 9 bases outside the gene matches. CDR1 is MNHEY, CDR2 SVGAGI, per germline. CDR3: CASSPPGLVGGELFF. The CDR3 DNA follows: TGTGCCAGCAGTCCTCCGGGACTAGTGGGCGGGGAGCTGTTTTTT.

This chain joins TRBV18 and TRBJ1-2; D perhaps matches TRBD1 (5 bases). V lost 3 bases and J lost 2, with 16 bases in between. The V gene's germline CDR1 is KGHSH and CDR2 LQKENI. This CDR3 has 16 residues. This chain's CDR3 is CASSPPRDRVNYGYTF. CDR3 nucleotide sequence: TGTGCCAGCTCACCGCCCAGGGATAGAGTCAACTATGGCTACACCTTC.

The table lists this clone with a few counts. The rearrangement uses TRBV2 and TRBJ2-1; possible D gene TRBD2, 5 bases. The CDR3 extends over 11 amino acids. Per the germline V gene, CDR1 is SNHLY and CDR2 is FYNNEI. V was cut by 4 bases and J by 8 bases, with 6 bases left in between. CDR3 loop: CASSARDEQFF. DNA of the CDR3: TGTGCCAGCAGTGCGAGGGATGAGCAGTTCTTC.

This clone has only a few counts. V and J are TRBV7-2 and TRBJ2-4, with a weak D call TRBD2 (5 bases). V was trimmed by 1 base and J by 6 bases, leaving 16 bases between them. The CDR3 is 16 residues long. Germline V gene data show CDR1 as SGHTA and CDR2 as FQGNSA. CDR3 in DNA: TGTGCCAGCAGCTTAGGATCCCCGGGGAACGGAAACATTCAGTACTTC. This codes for CASSLGSPGNGNIQYF.

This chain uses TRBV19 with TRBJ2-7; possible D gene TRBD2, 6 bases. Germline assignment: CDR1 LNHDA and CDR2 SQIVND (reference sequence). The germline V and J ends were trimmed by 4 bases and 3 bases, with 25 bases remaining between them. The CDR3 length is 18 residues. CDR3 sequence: CASSTSSTPGTLGYEQYF. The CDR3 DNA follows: TGTGCCAGTAGTACCTCCTCTACCCCCGGGACTCTAGGCTACGAGCAGTACTTC.

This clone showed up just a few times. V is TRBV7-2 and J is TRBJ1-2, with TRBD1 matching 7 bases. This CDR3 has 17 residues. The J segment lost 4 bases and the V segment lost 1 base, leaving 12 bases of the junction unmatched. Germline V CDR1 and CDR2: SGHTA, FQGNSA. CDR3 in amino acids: CASSLGQGTEQIYGYTF. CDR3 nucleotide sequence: TGTGCCAGCAGCTTAGGTCAGGGGACAGAACAAATCTATGGCTACACCTTC.

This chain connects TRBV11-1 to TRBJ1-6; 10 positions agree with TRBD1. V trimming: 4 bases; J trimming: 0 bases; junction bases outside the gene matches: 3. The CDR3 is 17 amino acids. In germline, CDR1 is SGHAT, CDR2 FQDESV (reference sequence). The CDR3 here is CASSSRTGGSYNSPLHF. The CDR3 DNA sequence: TGTGCCAGCAGCTCTCGGACAGGGGGCTCCTATAATTCACCCCTCCACTTT.

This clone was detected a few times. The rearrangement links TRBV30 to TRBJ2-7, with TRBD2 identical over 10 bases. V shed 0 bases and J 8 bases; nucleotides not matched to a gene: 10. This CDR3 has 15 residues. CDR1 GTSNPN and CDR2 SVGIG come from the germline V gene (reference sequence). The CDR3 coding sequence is TGTGCCTGGAGTGTACTCCGACTAGCGGGTGCAAAGCAGTACTTC. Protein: CAWSVLRLAGAKQYF.

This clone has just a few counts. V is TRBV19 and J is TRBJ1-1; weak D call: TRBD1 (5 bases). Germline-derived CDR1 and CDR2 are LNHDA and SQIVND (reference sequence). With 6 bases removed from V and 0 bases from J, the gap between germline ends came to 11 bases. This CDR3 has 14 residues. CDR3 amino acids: CASSRQYMNTEAFF. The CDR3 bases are TGTGCCAGTAGCCGACAGTACATGAACACTGAAGCTTTCTTT.

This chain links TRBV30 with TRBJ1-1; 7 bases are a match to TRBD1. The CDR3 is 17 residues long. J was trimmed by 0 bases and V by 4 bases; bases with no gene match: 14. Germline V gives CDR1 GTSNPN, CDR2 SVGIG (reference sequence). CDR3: CAWINRGRGTMNTEAFF. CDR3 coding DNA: TGTGCCTGGATAAACAGGGGAAGGGGAACCATGAACACTGAAGCTTTCTTT.